The 12 T cell receptor beta chains reported below all come from one sample, sequenced in a study of glioma-infiltrating T cells. The iRepertoire nested amplicon-rescue multiplex PCR amplified TCR alpha and beta CDR3s from RNA. TCRdb reprocessed the multiplex PCR reads with MiXCR, giving one entry per CDR3 protein. The sample carries fewer than 500,000 distinct CDR3 sequences, 41% recorded once. The sample taken for sequencing was glioma tissue, nonneoplastic brain tissue, or PBMCs (not recorded which). The receptors stem from a human donor with low-grade glioma or glioblastoma, undergoing nonglioma brain surgery, or in good health (not recorded which).

V and J are TRBV20-1 and TRBJ2-4; D is perhaps TRBD1 (5 bases). Trimming took 0 bases from V and 1 from J, leaving 13 bases between them. From germline, CDR1 is DFQATT and CDR2 SNEGSKA (reference sequence). The CDR3 is 16 residues long. The CDR3 DNA reads as TGCAGTGCTAGAGATGGGGCAGGGTGGGCCAAAAACATTCAGTACTTC. Protein sequence: CSARDGAGWAKNIQYF.

The chain combines TRBV4-1 with TRBJ2-1, with D maybe TRBD1 (6 bases). There are 15 residues in the CDR3. The germline gives CDR1 MGHRA, CDR2 YSYEKL. Trimming cost V 1 base and J 6 bases, with 13 bases left between them. CDR3 in amino acids: CASSQAQGLGNEQFF. The CDR3 nucleotides read TGCGCCAGCAGCCAAGCACAGGGCTTGGGCAATGAGCAGTTCTTC.

The chain uses TRBV20-1 and TRBJ1-5; no reliable D call. V was clipped by 0 bases and J by 3 bases, with 12 bases between them. CDR3 length: 15 amino acids. Germline assignment: CDR1 DFQATT and CDR2 SNEGSKA (reference sequence). The CDR3 spells CSARDHLRYNQPQHF. Here the CDR3 DNA reads TGCAGTGCTAGAGATCATCTCAGGTACAATCAGCCCCAGCATTTT.

The table lists this clonotype with many counts. This sequence joins TRBV27 and TRBJ1-2; 8 nucleotides align to TRBD1. Germline V CDR1 and CDR2: MNHEY, SMNVEV (reference sequence). The V and J ends lost 4 bases and 2 bases, in that order; junction bases with no gene match: 12. The CDR3 is 17 residues long. CDR3 in DNA: TGTGCCAGCAGTTCCCTACTGGGGCAGGGGGCCAACTATGGCTACACCTTC. Protein product: CASSSLLGQGANYGYTF.

Worth noting for this clonotype: A much larger clone lies a single base off, so this may be a read error. This chain uses TRBV28 with TRBJ1-1; D is undetermined. In germline, CDR1 is MDHEN, CDR2 SYDVKM. The CDR3 sequence is 10 residues long. The V gene lost 5 bases and the J gene lost 10 bases, with 8 bases spanning the gap. This CDR3 reads CASSVRGAFF. In nucleotides, the CDR3 is TGTGCCAGCAGTGTCAGAGGAGCTTTCTTT. Full variable domain (outside the CDR3, taken from reference TRBV28 and TRBJ1-1): DVKVTQSSRYLVKRTGEKVFLECVQDMDHENMFWYRQDPGLGLRLIYFSYDVKMKEKGDIPEGYSVSREKKERFSLILESASTNQTSMYLCASSVRGAFFGQGTRLTVV.

The rearrangement links TRBV28 to TRBJ2-7; the D gene is possibly TRBD1 (5 bases). CDR3 length: 14 residues. Trimming took 6 bases from V and 7 from J, leaving 19 bases between them. The germline gives CDR1 MDHEN, CDR2 SYDVKM. The CDR3 bases are TGTGCCAGCAGCCCGGGCCCTCCAAGGGGAGAGCAGTACTTC. Protein product: CASSPGPPRGEQYF.

A remark on this clonotype: This may arise from a read error, as a much more abundant clone is one base away. The chain has TRBV25-1 and TRBJ2-1; either TRBD1 or TRBD2 may fit D (5 bases each). The CDR3 loop spans 16 amino acids. Trimming pared 2 bases from V and 10 bases from J, leaving 21 bases between. The V gene's germline CDR1 is MGHDK and CDR2 SYGVNS. CDR3 DNA sequence: TGTGCCAGCAGTGAAACGGGGCCCCCCCCTTGGGAAGAGCAGTTCTTC. It encodes CASSETGPPPWEEQFF.

V usage is TRBV11-2 and J usage is TRBJ1-2; D possibly corresponds to TRBD1 (5 bases). The CDR3 is made up of 14 amino acids. The germline CDR1 and CDR2 sequences are SGHAT and FQNNGV. V dropped 0 bases and J dropped 13 bases, with 18 bases sitting between them. This chain's CDR3 is CASSLDPGPLASTF. The CDR3 region has the DNA TGTGCCAGCAGCTTAGATCCGGGACCCTTAGCGTCCACCTTC.

Note on this clonotype: A much larger clone lies one base from this, so it may be a read error. Without the conserved terminal phenylalanine or tryptophan, this CDR3 likely stems from a read error. The chain employs TRBV6-5 and TRBJ2-5; D may be TRBD2 (6 bases). The CDR3 covers 13 residues. Germline V gene data show CDR1 as MNHEY and CDR2 as SVGAGI. With 5 bases removed from V and 3 bases from J, the gap between germline ends came to 10 bases. The CDR3 DNA follows: TGTGCCAGCAGTGAGGGGACTGAAGAGACCCAGTACTCC. Amino acid sequence: CASSEGTEETQYS.

The J gene is TRBJ1-5, the V gene TRBV18; TRBD1 is a possible D gene (5 bases). Deletions cut 2 bases from V and 4 bases from J, with 12 bases between. The CDR3 covers 15 residues. The germline CDR1 and CDR2 sequences are KGHSH and LQKENI. CDR3 sequence: CASSPNGGGNQPQHF. In DNA, the CDR3 is TGTGCCAGCTCACCAAACGGGGGTGGGAATCAGCCCCAGCATTTT.

This clonotype turned up a few times. The chain uses TRBV3-1 and TRBJ2-2; possibly TRBD2 for D (5 bases). V was pared by 2 bases and J by 5 bases, with 6 bases between. In germline, CDR1 is LGHDT, CDR2 YNNKEL (reference sequence). The CDR3 is 13 amino acids. CDR3 DNA: TGTGCCAGCAGCCAAAGCGGTACCGGGGAGCTGTTTTTT. Translating gives CASSQSGTGELFF.

This clonotype appeared many times. The chain recombines TRBV4-1 with TRBJ1-2, with unresolved D. The V gene's germline CDR1 is MGHRA and CDR2 YSYEKL. The CDR3 is made up of 15 amino acids. Trimming took 0 bases from V and 3 from J, leaving 11 bases between them. The CDR3 DNA reads as TGCGCCAGCAGCCAAGATCGACGGGATCACTATGGCTACACCTTC. Residues: CASSQDRRDHYGYTF.